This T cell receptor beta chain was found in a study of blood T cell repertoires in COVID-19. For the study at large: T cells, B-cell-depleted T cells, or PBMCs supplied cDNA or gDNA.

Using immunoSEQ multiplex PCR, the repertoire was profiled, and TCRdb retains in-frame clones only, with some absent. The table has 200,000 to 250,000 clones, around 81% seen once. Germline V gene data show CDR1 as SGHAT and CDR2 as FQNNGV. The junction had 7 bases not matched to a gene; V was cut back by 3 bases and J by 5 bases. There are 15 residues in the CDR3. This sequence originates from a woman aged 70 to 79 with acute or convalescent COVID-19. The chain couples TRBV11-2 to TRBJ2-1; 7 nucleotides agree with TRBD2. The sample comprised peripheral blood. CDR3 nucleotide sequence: TGTGCCAGCAGCTTCCGAGGACTAGTCGACAATGAGCAGTTCTTC. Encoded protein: CASSFRGLVDNEQFF.